The 4 T cell receptor beta chains given below trace back to one sample, sequenced in a study of cytomegalovirus exposure and HLA in healthy donors. The PCR was carried out with 60 Vbeta primers and 13 Jbeta primers. TCRdb's copy holds only in-frame clones and misses some; the assay was immunoSEQ multiplex PCR. The sample has 150,000 to 200,000 clones; the top ten hold over 1%. Material for sequencing was PBMCs. The receptors were gathered from a woman in her sixties in good health and CMV-seronegative.

The V gene is TRBV28, the J gene TRBJ2-5; TRBD1 aligns across 7 bases. V was clipped by 2 bases and J by 2 bases; unmatched bases: 5. The CDR3 has 15 residues. Germline V gene data show CDR1 as MDHEN and CDR2 as SYDVKM. In DNA form, the CDR3 reads TGTGCCAGCAGTTTAGCCGGGACAGAACAAGAGACCCAGTACTTC. This encodes CASSLAGTEQETQYF. Complete variable domain (other parts from reference TRBV28 and TRBJ2-5): DVKVTQSSRYLVKRTGEKVFLECVQDMDHENMFWYRQDPGLGLRLIYFSYDVKMKEKGDIPEGYSVSREKKERFSLILESASTNQTSMYLCASSLAGTEQETQYFGPGTRLLVL.

The chain carries TRBV7-9 and TRBJ2-7; a weak D match, TRBD2 (6 bases). CDR3 length: 15 amino acids. Trimming took 0 bases from V and 0 from J, leaving 9 bases between them. CDR1 is SEHNR and CDR2 is FQNEAQ in the germline V gene (reference sequence). The CDR3 is CASSLAGGSSYEQYF. CDR3 nucleotides: TGTGCCAGCAGCTTAGCGGGGGGAAGCTCCTACGAGCAGTACTTC.

The chain employs TRBV27 and TRBJ2-7; possibly TRBD2 for D (5 bases). Trimming left V 5 bases short and J 2 bases short, with 19 bases between. CDR1 and CDR2 from the germline V gene are MNHEY and SMNVEV (reference sequence). The CDR3 has 16 residues. The CDR3 sequence is CASSPSPGSQTYEQYF. For the CDR3, the DNA is TGTGCCAGCAGTCCTAGCCCGGGATCCCAAACCTACGAGCAGTACTTC.

This chain joins TRBV5-1 and TRBJ2-7; D possibly corresponds to TRBD2 (7 bases). Trimming shortened V by 7 bases and J by 1 base, and 15 bases separated the two germline ends. Germline V gives CDR1 SGHRS, CDR2 YFSETQ. This CDR3 has 14 residues. DNA of the CDR3: TGCGCCAGCGGGGAGGGGGGGGGATCCTACGAGCAGTACTTC. Translated, it gives CASGEGGGSYEQYF.